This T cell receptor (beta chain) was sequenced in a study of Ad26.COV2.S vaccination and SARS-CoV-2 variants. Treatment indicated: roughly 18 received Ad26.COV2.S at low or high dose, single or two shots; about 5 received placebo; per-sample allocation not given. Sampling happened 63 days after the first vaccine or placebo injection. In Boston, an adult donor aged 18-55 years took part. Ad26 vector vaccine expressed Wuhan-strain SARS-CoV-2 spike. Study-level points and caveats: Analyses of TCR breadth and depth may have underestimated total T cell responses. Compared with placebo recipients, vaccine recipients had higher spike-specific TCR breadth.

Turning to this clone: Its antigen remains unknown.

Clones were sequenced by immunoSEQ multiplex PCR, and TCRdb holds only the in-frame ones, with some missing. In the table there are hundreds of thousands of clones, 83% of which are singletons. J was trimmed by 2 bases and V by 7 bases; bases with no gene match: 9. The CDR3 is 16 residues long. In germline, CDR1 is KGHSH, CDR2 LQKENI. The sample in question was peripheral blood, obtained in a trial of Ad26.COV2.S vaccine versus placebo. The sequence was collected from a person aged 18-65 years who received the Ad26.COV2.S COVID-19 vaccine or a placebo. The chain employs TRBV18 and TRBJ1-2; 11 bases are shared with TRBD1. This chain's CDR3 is CASYLGQGVTNYGYTF. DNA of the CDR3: TGTGCCAGCTACTTGGGACAGGGGGTAACGAACTATGGCTACACCTTC.